Given below is one T cell receptor beta chain in context. Its antigen is still unknown. V was shortened by 2 bases and J by 1 base, with 8 bases between the two germline ends. The CDR3 contains 14 residues. The germline V gene has CDR1 MNHEY and CDR2 SVGAGI. This entry is derived from a study of OX40 agonist ivuxolimab in advanced cancers. Study-wide findings and caveats: The study found that CD8+ T cells averaged more expanded clones than CD4+. Several nonresponders also turned out to have low normalized T-cell clonal expansion.

Only in-frame clones appear in the TCRdb table, and some are missing; sequencing was by immunoSEQ multiplex PCR. The table shows about 53,000 clones, with 75% to 90% occurring only once. V is TRBV6-5 and J is TRBJ1-2; weak D call: TRBD1 (5 bases). The starting material was CD4+ or CD8+ T cells sorted from blood, obtained in a trial of the OX40 agonist ivuxolimab. The receptor comes from an adult with an advanced solid tumor such as melanoma, head and neck, liver or kidney cancer. This chain's CDR3 is CASSYGGNNYGYTF. Written as DNA, the CDR3 is TGTGCCAGCAGTTACGGGGGGAATAACTATGGCTACACCTTC.